The 10 T cell receptor beta chains listed next were all sequenced from one sample in a study of siplizumab effects on memory and regulatory T cells. Using immunoSEQ multiplex PCR, the repertoire was profiled, and TCRdb retains in-frame clones only, with some absent. The table shows some 81,000 clones, with just under 95% occurring only once. What was sequenced was CD8+ T cells sorted from blood. Every receptor here comes from a human donor in good health.

The chain joins TRBV9 to TRBJ2-3; no definite D call. CDR3 length: 13 amino acids. From germline, CDR1 is SGDLS and CDR2 YYNGEE. The V gene lost 2 bases and the J gene lost 4 bases, with 8 bases spanning the gap. The CDR3: CASSVIQADTQYF. In nucleotides, the CDR3 is TGTGCCAGCAGCGTCATACAAGCAGATACGCAGTATTTT.

The V gene is TRBV7-9, the J gene TRBJ2-3; the D is unclear. Trimming took off 2 bases at V and 5 bases at J, with 8 bases between the two ends. The CDR3 is 13 amino acids. Germline V gene sequence: CDR1 SEHNR, CDR2 FQNEAQ (reference sequence). In nucleotides, the CDR3 is TGTGCCAGCAGCTTACGGCTAGGAGATACGCAGTATTTT. Protein product: CASSLRLGDTQYF. Full variable domain (missing parts from reference TRBV7-9 and TRBJ2-3): DTGVSQNPRHKITKRGQNVTFRCDPISEHNRLYWYRQTLGQGPEFLTYFQNEAQLEKSRLLSDRFSAERPKGSFSTLEIQRTEQGDSAMYLCASSLRLGDTQYFGPGTRLTVL.

This rearrangement joins TRBV29-1 to TRBJ2-7, with TRBD2 as a possible D gene (5 bases). The CDR3 loop spans 11 amino acids. V shed 6 bases and J shed 6 bases, with 12 bases lying between them. Germline CDR1 is SQVTM and CDR2 is ANQGSEA. CDR3 loop: CSVDLAGEQYF. As DNA, the CDR3 is TGCAGCGTAGACCTAGCTGGCGAGCAGTACTTC.

The chain employs TRBV6-4 and TRBJ2-7; unclear D gene. The CDR3 consists of 10 residues. Germline loops: CDR1 MRHNA, CDR2 SNTAGT. Trimming removed 10 bases at V and 2 bases at J, with 6 bases between. The CDR3 DNA sequence: TGTGCCATCTCGACCTACGAGCAGTACTTC. Protein sequence: CAISTYEQYF.

This chain joins TRBV4-2 and TRBJ2-5; D is undetermined. The V gene lost 2 bases and the J gene lost 6 bases, with 16 bases spanning the gap. Germline values: CDR1 LGHNA, CDR2 YNFKEQ. The CDR3 spans 15 residues. The CDR3, as DNA: TGTGCCAGCAGCCAAATTCAGATTGGGGATCAGACCCAGTACTTC. Its translation: CASSQIQIGDQTQYF.

The chain recombines TRBV30 with TRBJ2-7; TRBD1 is a possible D gene (5 bases). From germline, CDR1 is GTSNPN and CDR2 SVGIG (reference sequence). The germline V and J ends were trimmed by 0 bases and 2 bases, with 11 bases remaining between them. The CDR3 has 14 residues. The CDR3 coding sequence is TGTGCCTGGAGTGTAGGGCAGGGCCCCTACGAGCAGTACTTC. Residues: CAWSVGQGPYEQYF.

DNA for the CDR3: TGTGCCAGCAGCCAAGAGGGAATCGCTCGGCGGACTGAAGCTTTCTTT. It specifies CASSQEGIARRTEAFF. V gene TRBV4-2 combines with J gene TRBJ1-1; D gene uncertain. With 0 bases removed from V and 5 bases from J, the gap between germline ends came to 16 bases. The CDR3 is 16 amino acids. CDR1 LGHNA and CDR2 YNFKEQ come from the germline V gene.

The chain employs TRBV9 and TRBJ2-2, with D unclear. The CDR3 length is 12 residues. Germline V CDR1 and CDR2: SGDLS, YYNGEE. V was clipped by 4 bases and J by 3 bases, with 4 bases between them. CDR3 DNA: TGTGCCAGCAGCACCTACACCGGGGAGCTGTTTTTT. Amino acids: CASSTYTGELFF. Complete variable domain (other parts from reference TRBV9 and TRBJ2-2): DSGVTQTPKHLITATGQRVTLRCSPRSGDLSVYWYQQSLDQGLQFLIQYYNGEERAKGNILERFSAQQFPDLHSELNLSSLELGDSALYFCASSTYTGELFFGEGSRLTVL.

The gene calls are TRBV28 and TRBJ2-3; 12 bases are a match to TRBD1. CDR1 and CDR2 (germline): MDHEN, SYDVKM. The trim removed 7 bases at V and 5 bases at J, leaving 13 bases unmatched. The CDR3 spans 17 residues. In DNA form, the CDR3 reads TGTGCCAGCACTCCCTGGGGAGGGACAGGGGGCGTAGATACGCAGTATTTT. Its protein product is CASTPWGGTGGVDTQYF.

This rearrangement joins TRBV7-9 to TRBJ1-5, with D perhaps matching TRBD1 (5 bases). Trimming stripped 3 bases from V and 4 bases from J, with 10 bases between. From germline, CDR1 is SEHNR and CDR2 FQNEAQ (reference sequence). CDR3 length: 14 amino acids. CDR3 DNA: TGTGCCAGCAGCTTTGAGGGGCAGAATCAGCCCCAGCATTTT. Translated, it gives CASSFEGQNQPQHF.